This T cell receptor (beta chain) was captured by sequencing in a study of cytomegalovirus exposure and HLA in healthy donors. CDR3 length equals 15 residues. V lost 0 bases and J 7 bases, leaving 13 bases between the germline ends. Germline V gene sequence: CDR1 MNHEY, CDR2 SMNVEV (reference sequence). Profiled with immunoSEQ multiplex PCR; TCRdb holds only in-frame clones, not every one. The table includes about 150,000 clones, 88% detected once. The clonotype comes from a man between 18 and 35 years old in good health and CMV-seronegative. What was sequenced was PBMCs. The chain employs TRBV27 and TRBJ2-1, with D tentatively TRBD2 (6 bases). CDR3: CASSLSGGLGNEQFF. CDR3 in DNA: TGTGCCAGCAGTTTATCGGGGGGTTTGGGGAATGAGCAGTTCTTC.